The source of this TCR beta chain is a study of blood T cells in healthy people across ages. The overall study: About one barcoded beta molecule per two T cells was captured by template switching.

Primed by a sample-barcoded 5' primer and a J-beta primer mix, a second PCR proceeded for roughly 6 to 12 cycles. Using its own MiXCR run on the 5' RACE reads, TCRdb lists one record per CDR3 protein. Of 800,000 to 950,000 distinct CDR3 sequences listed, around 36% were seen once; the top ten hold 10% to 15%. This clonotype showed up just a few times. Antigen unknown. Study-wide results and limits: Comparison with aged donors showed that long-lived donors had more naive CD4+ cells and higher diversity. Percentage of naive T cells showed a strong correlation with TCR beta diversity. Naive and antigen-experienced cells could not be conclusively compared, given unsorted PBMCs.

CDR3 size: 11 residues. Losses at the gene ends were 10 bases for V and 10 bases for J; bases not matched to a gene: 8. The material sequenced was blood. This receptor was taken from a man between 18 and 35 years old in good health. The chain carries TRBV12-3 or TRBV12-4 and TRBJ1-2; the match to TRBD1 covers 8 bases. CDR3 in amino acids: CATGTGNFYTF. CDR3 DNA sequence: TGTGCCACCGGGACAGGCAACTTCTACACCTTC.